These 5 T cell receptor beta chains were all obtained from the same sample, sequenced in a study of somatic mutations in cytotoxic T cells in rheumatoid arthritis. The protocol was immunoSEQ multiplex PCR, while the TCRdb copy is restricted to in-frame clones and leaves out a portion. The sample carries about 2,600 clones, approximately 82% recorded once. Sequenced material: CD8+ T cells sorted from blood. Receptors originate from a man aged 60 to 75 with rheumatoid arthritis.

Worth noting for this clone: Distinct nucleotide sequences in the sample also encode this CDR3. This chain uses TRBV6-5 with TRBJ2-7, with D uncertain. From germline, CDR1 is MNHEY and CDR2 SVGAGI. This CDR3 region has 13 residues. The V gene lost 6 bases and the J gene lost 1 base, with 10 bases spanning the gap. This CDR3 reads CASSPSVSYEQYF. The CDR3 bases are TGTGCCAGCAGCCCCAGTGTTTCCTACGAGCAGTACTTC.

This sequence joins TRBV27 and TRBJ2-7; D possibly corresponds to TRBD1 (6 bases). Deletions cut 9 bases from V and 0 bases from J, with 15 bases between. Germline V gene lookup returns CDR1 MNHEY and CDR2 SMNVEV (reference sequence). The CDR3 extends over 14 amino acids. The CDR3 is CASKQGTTSYEQYF. The CDR3 nucleotides are TGTGCCAGTAAACAGGGAACTACCTCCTACGAGCAGTACTTC.

This clone was seen only once. The gene calls are TRBV11-3 and TRBJ2-7; the match to TRBD1 covers 8 bases. This CDR3 has 13 residues. The V gene end was trimmed by 5 bases and the J gene end by 7 bases; junction bases not matched to a gene: 7. From germline, CDR1 is SGHNT and CDR2 YENEEA. As DNA, the CDR3 is TGTGCCAGCAGCCCCGGACAGGGTCGAGAGCAGTACTTC. It yields the protein CASSPGQGREQYF.

This sequence joins TRBV6-6 and TRBJ2-3, with D perhaps TRBD1 (5 bases). The germline CDR1 and CDR2 sequences are MNHNY and SVGAGI (reference sequence). With 2 bases removed from V and 1 base from J, the gap between germline ends came to 13 bases. There are 16 residues in the CDR3. The CDR3 reads CASSYAGPAGTDTQYF. The DNA of the CDR3 is TGTGCCAGCAGTTACGCAGGGCCGGCTGGCACAGATACGCAGTATTTT.

The genes are TRBV7-9 and TRBJ2-5; unclear D gene. With the DNA end fitting TRBJ2-7 better, the J assignment may be wrong. CDR3 length equals 11 residues. Per germline, CDR1 SEHNR and CDR2 FQNEAQ (reference sequence). The CDR3 is CASSFRYEQYF. The CDR3 nucleotides are TGTGCCAGCAGCTTTCGCTACGAGCAGTACTTC.